Shown below are 17 T cell receptor beta chains from a single sample sequenced in a study of blood T cells in healthy people across ages. Primed by a sample-barcoded 5' primer and a J-beta primer mix, a second PCR proceeded for about 7 to 11 cycles. TCRdb itself ran the 5' RACE reads through MiXCR, one entry per CDR3 protein. The data show approximately 1.5 million distinct CDR3 sequences, 30% to 35% seen once. Input material: blood. These TCRs come from a woman between 25 and 40 years old in good health.

Points on this clonotype: One end of the junction varies from germline; a read error may be responsible. The rearrangement joins TRBV18 to TRBJ2-7; D unresolved. Germline CDR1 KGHSH, CDR2 LQKENI. The CDR3 loop spans 13 amino acids. This CDR3 is CASLPPVAYEQYF. The CDR3, as DNA: TGTGCCAGCTTACCACCGGTGGCCTACGAGCAGTACTTC.

This clonotype was counted between two and nine times. This chain links TRBV6-5 with TRBJ2-7; D gene ambiguous. V was clipped by 0 bases and J by 0 bases, with 12 bases between them. This CDR3 contains 16 residues. Looked up from germline, CDR1 is MNHEY and CDR2 is SVGAGI. Here the CDR3 DNA reads TGTGCCAGCAGTTACTCCCGAGACCGAACCTCCTACGAGCAGTACTTC. This translates into CASSYSRDRTSYEQYF.

This clonotype occurred once. The V call is TRBV9, the J call TRBJ2-5, with D maybe TRBD1 (5 bases). The germline V gene has CDR1 SGDLS and CDR2 YYNGEE. V gave up 0 bases and J gave up 2 bases, with 14 bases separating them. This CDR3 is built from 16 residues. CDR3 region: CASSVEIQQVQETQYF. The CDR3 region has the DNA TGTGCCAGCAGCGTAGAGATTCAACAGGTACAAGAGACCCAGTACTTC.

This chain joins TRBV6-6 and TRBJ2-7; TRBD1 matches 11 bases. Germline-derived CDR1 and CDR2 are MNHNY and SVGAGI (reference sequence). This CDR3 is built from 14 residues. The junction had 8 bases not matched to a gene; V was cut back by 6 bases and J by 7 bases. The CDR3 coding sequence is TGTGCCAGCAGCATCCGGACAGGGGGCGAGGAGCAGTACTTC. Translated, it gives CASSIRTGGEEQYF.

About this clonotype: It may be a read error: a sequence one base away is much more abundant. This sequence joins TRBV10-3 and TRBJ2-7; maybe TRBD2 (7 bases). CDR1 ENHRY and CDR2 SYGVKD come from the germline V gene. CDR3 size: 15 residues. The CDR3 loop is CAFSESGGAPYEQYF. CDR3 nucleotides: TGTGCCTTCAGTGAGTCGGGGGGCGCTCCCTACGAGCAGTACTTC.

This clonotype was seen more than once but under ten times. This chain joins TRBV5-1 and TRBJ2-3, with D unclear. The CDR3 has 17 amino acids. The germline V gene encodes CDR1 SGHRS and CDR2 YFSETQ. Trimming removed 1 base at V and 1 base at J, with 16 bases between. The DNA of the CDR3 is TGCGCCAGCAGCTTGATAGCCATTGGCGGAGGCACAGATACGCAGTATTTT. As protein: CASSLIAIGGGTDTQYF.

J is TRBJ2-7 and V is TRBV14; 7 bases line up with TRBD1. V shed 1 base and J 6 bases; nucleotides not matched to a gene: 6. CDR1 is SGHDN and CDR2 is FVKESK in the germline V gene. The CDR3 consists of 14 residues. The CDR3, as DNA: TGTGCCAGCAGCCAAGTGAAGGGGGCGGGCGAGCAGTACTTC. This encodes CASSQVKGAGEQYF.

The V and J genes are TRBV18 and TRBJ1-2; D gene unclear. V shed 6 bases and J shed 4 bases, with 12 bases lying between them. The germline CDR1 and CDR2 sequences are KGHSH and LQKENI. The CDR3 length is 13 residues. In DNA, the CDR3 is TGTGCCAGCTCCGAGCGGCTCTCCTATGGCTACACCTTC. As protein: CASSERLSYGYTF.

This sequence joins TRBV11-1 and TRBJ2-5; 8 nucleotides match TRBD2. This CDR3 has 16 amino acids. V dropped 2 bases and J dropped 5; count of bases not matched to a gene: 10. Germline CDR1 is SGHAT and CDR2 is FQDESV (reference sequence). The CDR3: CASSLKREPWGETQYF. CDR3 coding DNA: TGTGCCAGCAGCTTAAAGCGGGAGCCCTGGGGGGAGACCCAGTACTTC.

The rearrangement uses TRBV9 and TRBJ2-5, with 7 bases identical to TRBD2. The junction had 10 bases not matched to a gene; V was cut back by 0 bases and J by 5 bases. The germline V gene encodes CDR1 SGDLS and CDR2 YYNGEE. The CDR3 runs 16 residues. Written as DNA, the CDR3 is TGTGCCAGCAGCGTAGGGGGGGGTCCCTCTTGGGAGACCCAGTACTTC. It codes for CASSVGGGPSWETQYF. Together with reference TRBV9 and TRBJ2-5, the CDR3 gives the full variable domain: DSGVTQTPKHLITATGQRVTLRCSPRSGDLSVYWYQQSLDQGLQFLIQYYNGEERAKGNILERFSAQQFPDLHSELNLSSLELGDSALYFCASSVGGGPSWETQYFGPGTRLLVL.

Concerning this clonotype: Its ends do not fully match the called genes, so a read error is possible. This rearrangement joins TRBV6-2 or TRBV6-3 to TRBJ2-6; 7 bases are shared with TRBD2. CDR3 length: 16 amino acids. CDR1 MNHEY and CDR2 SVGEGT come from the germline V gene. The CDR3 DNA reads as TGTGCCAGCAACCCAGGGAGGGGCTCTGGGGCCAACGTCCAGACTTTC. Translating gives CASNPGRGSGANVQTF.

This chain connects TRBV6-1 to TRBJ2-3, with TRBD1 matching 8 bases. V dropped 10 bases and J dropped 3; count of bases not matched to a gene: 12. CDR3 length equals 15 residues. Germline assignment: CDR1 MNHNS and CDR2 SASEGT. CDR3 nucleotides: TGTGCCATTTTCCCAGGGGGCATTGTGACAGATACGCAGTATTTT. It is translated as CAIFPGGIVTDTQYF.

This clonotype showed up many times. The V gene is TRBV29-1, the J gene TRBJ1-2; tentative D call: TRBD1 (5 bases). Germline CDR1 reads SQVTM; CDR2 reads ANQGSEA. The germline V and J ends were trimmed by 1 base and 7 bases, with 16 bases remaining between them. There are 14 residues in the CDR3. The CDR3 DNA reads TGCAGCGTTGAAGCTCCCGCAGGGACGGTTGGCTACACCTTC. It encodes CSVEAPAGTVGYTF.

V and J are TRBV20-1 and TRBJ2-2, with D maybe TRBD2 (6 bases). CDR1 and CDR2 from the germline V gene are DFQATT and SNEGSKA (reference sequence). With 6 bases removed from V and 0 bases from J, the gap between germline ends came to 8 bases. The CDR3 contains 13 residues. The CDR3 sequence is CSAGTPNTGELFF. DNA of the CDR3: TGCAGTGCCGGGACTCCGAACACCGGGGAGCTGTTTTTT.

In this sample, this clonotype turned up many times. The V call is TRBV4-1, the J call TRBJ2-1, with TRBD2 identical over 8 bases. The CDR3 is made up of 14 amino acids. Germline V lookup: CDR1 MGHRA, CDR2 YSYEKL. The J segment lost 7 bases and the V segment lost 7 bases, leaving 9 bases of the junction unmatched. This CDR3 reads CASKETGGANEQFF. The CDR3 nucleotides read TGCGCCAGCAAGGAGACCGGGGGGGCGAATGAGCAGTTCTTC.

CDR3 DNA sequence: TGTGCCAGCAGTGAAGGATCATCCCTCCGCACAGATACGCAGTATTTT. It is translated as CASSEGSSLRTDTQYF. The chain is built from TRBV6-1 and TRBJ2-3; D unclear. Looked up from germline, CDR1 is MNHNS and CDR2 is SASEGT. This CDR3 has 16 amino acids. V was clipped by 1 base and J by 1 base, with 12 bases between them.

J is TRBJ2-1 and V is TRBV27; 9 positions match TRBD2. Germline loops: CDR1 MNHEY, CDR2 SMNVEV (reference sequence). The J segment lost 12 bases and the V segment lost 2 bases, leaving 11 bases of the junction unmatched. The CDR3 runs 15 residues. This CDR3 is CASSLAGGPSGLQFF. In nucleotides, the CDR3 is TGTGCCAGCAGTTTAGCGGGGGGGCCGTCCGGTTTGCAGTTCTTC.